This TCR beta chain was sequenced for a study of T cell responses to AZD1222 COVID-19 vaccine. As concerns this clone: Its antigen is not identified.

The V segment lost 4 bases and the J segment 5 bases; nucleotides outside the gene matches: 10. The CDR3 spans 16 residues. Germline V CDR1 and CDR2: SEHNR, FQNEAQ (reference sequence). Broader study findings: Among those given AZD1222, only six were seropositive at baseline. Breadth and depth of Spike-specific TCRs rose after two AZD1222 doses.

The protocol was immunoSEQ multiplex PCR, while the TCRdb copy is restricted to in-frame clones and leaves out a portion. This table has about 90,000 clones, approximately 90% appearing once. The sequencing used peripheral blood, collected on day 0 of MenACWY control vaccination. V is TRBV7-9 and J is TRBJ2-1, with 8 positions matching TRBD2. This receptor was identified in an adult in good health. The CDR3 protein is CASSSRAGVGDNEQFF. CDR3 DNA: TGTGCCAGCAGCTCTCGAGCGGGAGTGGGGGACAATGAGCAGTTCTTC.